This entry lists 12 T cell receptor beta chains sequenced from one sample in a study of cytomegalovirus exposure and HLA in healthy donors. TCRdb keeps only in-frame clones here, not all; method: immunoSEQ multiplex PCR. The profile covers roughly 150,000 clones, with over 80% appearing a single time and approximately 2% taken by the ten largest. The sample was PBMCs. These receptors all come from a man younger than 40 in good health and CMV-seropositive.

The rearrangement links TRBV5-1 to TRBJ2-5; perhaps TRBD1 as D (6 bases). The V end lost 0 bases, the J end lost 4 bases, and 13 bases lay between the germline ends. CDR1 and CDR2 from the germline V gene are SGHRS and YFSETQ. CDR3 length equals 15 residues. The CDR3 here is CASSLGAGVGETQYF. As DNA, the CDR3 is TGCGCCAGCAGCTTGGGAGCAGGGGTGGGAGAGACCCAGTACTTC.

The chain recombines TRBV7-2 with TRBJ1-2; TRBD1 matches 9 bases. In germline, CDR1 is SGHTA, CDR2 FQGNSA. V dropped 0 bases and J dropped 0; count of bases not matched to a gene: 5. There are 17 residues in the CDR3. The CDR3 protein is CASSLARGTGTNYGYTF. The CDR3 nucleotides are TGTGCCAGCAGCTTAGCGCGGGGGACAGGGACTAACTATGGCTACACCTTC. Variable domain in full (rest from reference TRBV7-2 and TRBJ1-2): GAGVSQSPSNKVTEKGKDVELRCDPISGHTALYWYRQSLGQGLEFLIYFQGNSAPDKSGLPSDRFSAERTGGSVSTLTIQRTQQEDSAVYLCASSLARGTGTNYGYTFGSGTRLTVV.

CDR3 in amino acids: CASSFGTASTDTQYF. CDR3 nucleotide sequence: TGTGCCAGCAGCTTTGGGACAGCAAGCACAGATACGCAGTATTTT. V and J are TRBV11-3 and TRBJ2-3; 7 positions match TRBD1. The germline gives CDR1 SGHNT, CDR2 YENEEA. Germline trimming cut 3 bases from V and 0 bases from J; bases unmatched to any gene: 3. The CDR3 is 15 residues long. Complete variable domain (other parts from reference TRBV11-3 and TRBJ2-3): EAGVVQSPRYKIIEKKQPVAFWCNPISGHNTLYWYLQNLGQGPELLIRYENEEAVDDSQLPKDRFSAERLKGVDSTLKIQPAELGDSAVYLCASSFGTASTDTQYFGPGTRLTVL.

The rearrangement uses TRBV7-9 and TRBJ1-5; TRBD1 is a possible D gene (5 bases). The germline V and J ends were trimmed by 1 base and 2 bases, with 9 bases remaining between them. Germline values: CDR1 SEHNR, CDR2 FQNEAQ (reference sequence). The CDR3 has 15 amino acids. The CDR3 DNA sequence: TGTGCCAGCAGCTTAGGGGGCAGGGGCAATCAGCCCCAGCATTTT. As protein: CASSLGGRGNQPQHF.

As to this clone: An end of the junction differs from the germline gene, which may be a read error. The CDR3: CASSLAKAGGFYNEQFF. The CDR3, as DNA: TGTGCTAGCAGCTTAGCGAAAGCGGGGGGGTTCTACAATGAGCAGTTCTTC. This chain uses TRBV7-7 with TRBJ2-1, with 10 nucleotides matching TRBD2. The CDR3 covers 17 residues. Looked up from germline, CDR1 is SSHAT and CDR2 is FNYEAQ (reference sequence).

In this sample, this clone turned up a few times. The rearrangement joins TRBV6-6 to TRBJ2-2; 10 bases are a match to TRBD2. V dropped 6 bases and J dropped 4; count of bases not matched to a gene: 8. The germline V gene has CDR1 MNHNY and CDR2 SVGAGI (reference sequence). The CDR3 length is 16 residues. The CDR3 here is CASRTLLAGTTGELFF. The CDR3 region has the DNA TGTGCCAGCAGGACCCTACTAGCGGGGACCACCGGGGAGCTGTTTTTT.

This chain joins TRBV5-5 and TRBJ1-6; D possibly corresponds to TRBD1 (6 bases). Trimming stripped 1 base from V and 8 bases from J, with 19 bases between. Germline CDR1 reads SGHKS; CDR2 reads YYEKEE (reference sequence). The CDR3 totals 17 residues. CDR3 region: CASSLYKGVMEDSPLHF. CDR3 nucleotides: TGTGCCAGCAGCTTGTACAAGGGGGTGATGGAGGATTCACCCCTCCACTTT. Drawing the rest from reference TRBV5-5 and TRBJ1-6, the complete variable domain is DAGVTQSPTHLIKTRGQQVTLRCSPISGHKSVSWYQQVLGQGPQFIFQYYEKEERGRGNFPDRFSARQFPNYSSELNVNALLLGDSALYLCASSLYKGVMEDSPLHFGNGTRLTVT.

This chain links TRBV7-6 with TRBJ1-2; possible D gene TRBD1, 6 bases. This CDR3 contains 14 residues. Trimming stripped 1 base from V and 4 bases from J, with 10 bases between. Germline CDR1 reads SGHVS; CDR2 reads FNYEAQ. CDR3 protein: CASSLETGAYGYTF. The CDR3 region has the DNA TGTGCCAGCAGCTTAGAGACAGGAGCCTATGGCTACACCTTC.

J is TRBJ2-1 and V is TRBV7-9; 7 nucleotides agree with TRBD2. Germline values: CDR1 SEHNR, CDR2 FQNEAQ (reference sequence). The CDR3 covers 15 residues. J lost 0 bases, V lost 5 bases, and 4 bases had no gene match. The CDR3 DNA follows: TGTGCCAGCAGCCCGTGGGGGGGCTCCTACAATGAGCAGTTCTTC. This translates into CASSPWGGSYNEQFF.

This sequence joins TRBV5-4 and TRBJ1-2; 7 bases map to TRBD1. With V trimmed by 4 bases and J by 7 bases, 7 bases remained unmatched. CDR1 is SGHNT and CDR2 is YYREEE in the germline V gene (reference sequence). The CDR3 extends over 13 amino acids. The chain's CDR3 is CASSPDREIGYTF. The CDR3 coding sequence is TGTGCCAGCAGCCCAGACAGGGAGATTGGCTACACCTTC.

The chain carries TRBV4-1 and TRBJ1-5; the D gene is possibly TRBD1 (5 bases). Germline V gene data show CDR1 as MGHRA and CDR2 as YSYEKL. The ends were cut back, 4 bases at V and 2 bases at J, with 12 bases in the middle. The CDR3 covers 15 residues. The CDR3 DNA follows: TGCGCCAGCAGCCTTTCGGACATTGGCAATCAGCCCCAGCATTTT. As protein: CASSLSDIGNQPQHF.

J is TRBJ2-5 and V is TRBV2, with TRBD2 matching over 10 bases. Germline V lookup: CDR1 SNHLY, CDR2 FYNNEI. V shed 4 bases and J 5 bases; nucleotides not matched to a gene: 13. This CDR3 is built from 17 residues. The CDR3 sequence is CASSAGSGGFHSETQYF. The CDR3 nucleotides are TGTGCCAGCAGTGCTGGTAGCGGGGGGTTTCATTCTGAGACCCAGTACTTC.